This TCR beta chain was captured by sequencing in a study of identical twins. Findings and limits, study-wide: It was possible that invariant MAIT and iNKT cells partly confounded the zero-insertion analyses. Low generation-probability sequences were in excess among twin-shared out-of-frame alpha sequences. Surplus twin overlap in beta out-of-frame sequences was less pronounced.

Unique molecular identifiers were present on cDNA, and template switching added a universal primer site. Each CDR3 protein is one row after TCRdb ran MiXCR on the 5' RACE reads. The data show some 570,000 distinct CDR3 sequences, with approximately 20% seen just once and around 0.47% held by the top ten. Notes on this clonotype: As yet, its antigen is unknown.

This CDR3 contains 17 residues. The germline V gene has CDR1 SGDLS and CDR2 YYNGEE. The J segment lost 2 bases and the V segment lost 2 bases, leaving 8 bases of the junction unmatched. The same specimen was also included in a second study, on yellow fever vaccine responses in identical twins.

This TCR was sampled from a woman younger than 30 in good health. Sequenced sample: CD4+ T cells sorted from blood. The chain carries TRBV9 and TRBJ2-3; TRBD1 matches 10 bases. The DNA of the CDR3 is TGTGCCAGCAGCGTCAGTCCAGGGACAGGGGTCACAGATACGCAGTATTTT. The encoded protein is CASSVSPGTGVTDTQYF.